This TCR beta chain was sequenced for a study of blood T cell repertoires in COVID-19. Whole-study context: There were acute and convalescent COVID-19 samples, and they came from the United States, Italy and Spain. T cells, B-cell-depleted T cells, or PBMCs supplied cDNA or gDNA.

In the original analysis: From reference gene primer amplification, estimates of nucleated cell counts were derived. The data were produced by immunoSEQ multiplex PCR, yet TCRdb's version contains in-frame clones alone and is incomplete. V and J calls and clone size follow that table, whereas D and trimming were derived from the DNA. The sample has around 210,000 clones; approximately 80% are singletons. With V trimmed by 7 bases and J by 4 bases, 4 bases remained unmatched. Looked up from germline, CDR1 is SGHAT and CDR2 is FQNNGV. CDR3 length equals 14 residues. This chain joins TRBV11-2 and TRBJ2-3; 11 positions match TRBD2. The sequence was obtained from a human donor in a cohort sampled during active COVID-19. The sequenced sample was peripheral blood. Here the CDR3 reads CASNKLAGADTQYF. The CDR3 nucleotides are TGTGCCAGCAATAAACTAGCGGGAGCAGATACGCAGTATTTT. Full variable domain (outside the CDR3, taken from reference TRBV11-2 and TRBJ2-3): EAGVAQSPRYKIIEKRQSVAFWCNPISGHATLYWYQQILGQGPKLLIQFQNNGVVDDSQLPKDRFSAERLKGVDSTLKIQPAKLEDSAVYLCASNKLAGADTQYFGPGTRLTVL.